Each of the 4 T cell receptor beta chains below was sequenced from the same sample in a study of monozygotic twins with inflammatory bowel disease. TCRdb reprocessed the 5' RACE reads; each CDR3 protein has one entry and no DNA is given. Seen in this sample are around 230,000 distinct CDR3 sequences; the ten most common clones hold around 1.5%. Input material: blood. These receptors were taken from a human donor with ulcerative colitis or Crohn's disease, or a healthy co-twin of an affected twin (not recorded which).

CDR3 protein: CSGGQGESTDTQYF. The rearrangement joins TRBV29-1 to TRBJ2-3; the D call from TCRdb, TRBD1, cannot be confirmed without DNA. The CDR3 covers 14 residues. Looked up from germline, CDR1 is SQVTM and CDR2 is ANQGSEA.

The chain recombines TRBV20-1 with TRBJ2-5; TCRdb names TRBD1, which stays unverified in the absence of DNA. Per germline, CDR1 DFQATT and CDR2 SNEGSKA (reference sequence). The CDR3 is made up of 15 amino acids. CDR3 loop: CSARDGQGDQETQYF.

The gene calls are TRBV7-2 and TRBJ1-6; the TCRdb call, TRBD1, lacks DNA for checking. The CDR3 covers 15 residues. Germline V gives CDR1 SGHTA, CDR2 FQGNSA. The chain's CDR3 is CASSLDGAVERALHF.

Here the CDR3 reads CASSDTRSQRGTQYF. The V call is TRBV25-1, the J call TRBJ2-5; TCRdb outputs TRBD1, but without DNA this stays unchecked. Germline CDR1 reads MGHDK; CDR2 reads SYGVNS. The CDR3 is 15 residues long.